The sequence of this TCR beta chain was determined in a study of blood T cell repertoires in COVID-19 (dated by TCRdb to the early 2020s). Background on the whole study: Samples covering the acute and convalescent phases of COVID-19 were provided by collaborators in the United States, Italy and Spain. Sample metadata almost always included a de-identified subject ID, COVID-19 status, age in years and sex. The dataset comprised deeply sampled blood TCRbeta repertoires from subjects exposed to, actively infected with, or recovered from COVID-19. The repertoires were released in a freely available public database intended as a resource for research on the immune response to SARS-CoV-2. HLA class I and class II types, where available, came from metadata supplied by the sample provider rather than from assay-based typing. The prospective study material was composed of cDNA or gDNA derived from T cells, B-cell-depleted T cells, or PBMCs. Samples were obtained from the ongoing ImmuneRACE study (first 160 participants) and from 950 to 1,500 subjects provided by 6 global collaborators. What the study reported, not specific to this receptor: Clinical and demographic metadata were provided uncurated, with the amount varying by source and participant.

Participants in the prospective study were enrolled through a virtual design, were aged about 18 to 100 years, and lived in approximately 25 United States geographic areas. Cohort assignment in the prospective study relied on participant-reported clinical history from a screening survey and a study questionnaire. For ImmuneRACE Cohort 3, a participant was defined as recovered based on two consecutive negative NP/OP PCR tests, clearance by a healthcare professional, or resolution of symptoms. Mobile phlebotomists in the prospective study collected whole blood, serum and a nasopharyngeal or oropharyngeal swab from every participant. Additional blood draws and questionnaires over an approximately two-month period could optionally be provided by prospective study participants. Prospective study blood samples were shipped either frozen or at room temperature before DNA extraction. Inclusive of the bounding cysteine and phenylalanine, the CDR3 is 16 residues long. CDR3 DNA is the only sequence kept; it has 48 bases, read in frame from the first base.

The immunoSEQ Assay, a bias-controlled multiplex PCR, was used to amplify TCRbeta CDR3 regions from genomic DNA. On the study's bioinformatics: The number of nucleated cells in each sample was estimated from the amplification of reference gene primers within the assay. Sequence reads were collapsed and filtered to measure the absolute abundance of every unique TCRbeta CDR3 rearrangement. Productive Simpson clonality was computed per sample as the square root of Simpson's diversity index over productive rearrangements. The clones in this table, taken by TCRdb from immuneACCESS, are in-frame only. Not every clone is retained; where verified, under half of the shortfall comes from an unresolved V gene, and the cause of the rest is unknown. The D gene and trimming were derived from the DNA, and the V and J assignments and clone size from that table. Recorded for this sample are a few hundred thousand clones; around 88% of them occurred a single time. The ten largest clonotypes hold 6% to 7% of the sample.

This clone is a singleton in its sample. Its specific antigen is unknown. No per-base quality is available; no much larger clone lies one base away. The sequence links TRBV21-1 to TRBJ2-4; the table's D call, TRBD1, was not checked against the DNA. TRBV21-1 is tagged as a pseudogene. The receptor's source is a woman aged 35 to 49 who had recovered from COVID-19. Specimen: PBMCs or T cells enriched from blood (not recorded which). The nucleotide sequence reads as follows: TGTGCCAGCAGCAAAGCCCAGGGGAAAGACAAAAACATTCAGTACTTC. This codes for CASSKAQGKDKNIQYF.